Listed below are T cell receptor beta chains from one sample, sequenced in a study of blood T cell repertoires in COVID-19. The repertoire was sequenced with immunoSEQ multiplex PCR; TCRdb's copy has only in-frame clones and lacks some. Here the sample spans roughly 150,000 clones, approximately 80% being singletons. Sample: PBMCs or T cells enriched from blood (not recorded which). The receptors were gathered from a man in his 70s who had been exposed to COVID-19. The CDR3 runs from the conserved cysteine through the conserved F or W. Fields, in order: V gene, CDR3 length, J gene, clone size, D gene, CDR3 DNA, CDR3 protein. The D gene is left open where the match is weak. Expanded clones get a size class; other rows say once, few or many, or leave the size out.

v_call: TRBV28; cdr3_length: 15; j_call: TRBJ1-2; clone_size: .; d_call: TRBD1; cdr3_nt: TGTGCCAGCGCCCCGGGACAGGGTCTTTCCGCCGGCTACACCTTC; cdr3_aa: CASAPGQGLSAGYTF
v_call: TRBV18; cdr3_length: 15; j_call: TRBJ2-7; clone_size: .; d_call: .; cdr3_nt: TGTGCCAGCTCACGCACCCCATCAGACTCCTACGAGCAGTACTTC; cdr3_aa: CASSRTPSDSYEQYF
v_call: TRBV6-5; cdr3_length: 15; j_call: TRBJ1-6; clone_size: once; d_call: .; cdr3_nt: TGTGCCAGCAGTTACTCGAGAGGGTTTAATTCACCCCTCCACTTT; cdr3_aa: CASSYSRGFNSPLHF
v_call: TRBV25-1; cdr3_length: 13; j_call: TRBJ2-7; clone_size: .; d_call: .; cdr3_nt: TGTGCCAGCATAAGTCAGGACTCCTACGAGCAGTACTTC; cdr3_aa: CASISQDSYEQYF
v_call: TRBV7-9; cdr3_length: 13; j_call: TRBJ1-2; clone_size: .; d_call: TRBD1; cdr3_nt: TGTGCCAGCAGCAAGGACAGGGGCGATGGCTACACCTTC; cdr3_aa: CASSKDRGDGYTF
v_call: TRBV5-5; cdr3_length: 14; j_call: TRBJ1-1; clone_size: .; d_call: .; cdr3_nt: TGTGCCAGCAGCTTGCCAGGGGCCCGCACTGAAGCTTTCTTT; cdr3_aa: CASSLPGARTEAFF
v_call: TRBV28; cdr3_length: 14; j_call: TRBJ1-2; clone_size: .; d_call: .; cdr3_nt: TGTGCCAGCAGCCGGCGGGGGGTAAATCCTGGCTACACCTTC; cdr3_aa: CASSRRGVNPGYTF
v_call: TRBV28; cdr3_length: 15; j_call: TRBJ1-5; clone_size: .; d_call: .; cdr3_nt: TGTGCCAGCAGTTCCTCGCAGACGTGGGCCCAGCCCCAGCATTTT; cdr3_aa: CASSSSQTWAQPQHF
v_call: TRBV18; cdr3_length: 13; j_call: TRBJ2-5; clone_size: few; d_call: .; cdr3_nt: TGTGCCAGCTCCCAGGGACTCCAAGAGACCCAGTACTTC; cdr3_aa: CASSQGLQETQYF
v_call: TRBV29-1; cdr3_length: 12; j_call: TRBJ2-5; clone_size: .; d_call: .; cdr3_nt: TGCAGCGTCCTAGCGAGAGGAGAGACCCAGTACTTC; cdr3_aa: CSVLARGETQYF
v_call: TRBV19; cdr3_length: 14; j_call: TRBJ1-5; clone_size: few; d_call: .; cdr3_nt: TGTGCCAGTAGTCCCAACCGACAGAATCAGCCCCAGCATTTT; cdr3_aa: CASSPNRQNQPQHF
v_call: TRBV4-1; cdr3_length: 15; j_call: TRBJ2-7; clone_size: once; d_call: TRBD2; cdr3_nt: TGCGCCAGCAGCCAAGTCGCGGGAGGCTCCTACGAGCAGTACTTC; cdr3_aa: CASSQVAGGSYEQYF
v_call: TRBV28; cdr3_length: 14; j_call: TRBJ1-6; clone_size: .; d_call: .; cdr3_nt: TGTGCCAGCAGTTTGGGGCAGGGGTATTCACCCCTCCACTTT; cdr3_aa: CASSLGQGYSPLHF
v_call: TRBV12-3/TRBV12-4; cdr3_length: 12; j_call: TRBJ1-2; clone_size: few; d_call: .; cdr3_nt: TGTGCCAGCAGTTTGGACTTCTATGGCTACACCTTC; cdr3_aa: CASSLDFYGYTF
v_call: TRBV7-2; cdr3_length: 14; j_call: TRBJ1-1; clone_size: few; d_call: TRBD1; cdr3_nt: TGTGCCAGCAGTGAAGGGGGCACGAACACTGAAGCTTTCTTT; cdr3_aa: CASSEGGTNTEAFF
v_call: TRBV7-9; cdr3_length: 16; j_call: TRBJ2-7; clone_size: .; d_call: TRBD1; cdr3_nt: TGTGCCAGCAGCTTAGTACAGGGACAGGGGGGCGACGAGCAGTACTTC; cdr3_aa: CASSLVQGQGGDEQYF
v_call: TRBV29-1; cdr3_length: 13; j_call: TRBJ2-5; clone_size: .; d_call: TRBD2; cdr3_nt: TGCAGCTCCCGGACTAGCGGGAGGGAGACCCAGTACTTC; cdr3_aa: CSSRTSGRETQYF
v_call: TRBV18; cdr3_length: 12; j_call: TRBJ2-2; clone_size: many; d_call: .; cdr3_nt: TGTGCCAGCTCACCAGTCGCCGGGGAGCTGTTTTTT; cdr3_aa: CASSPVAGELFF
v_call: TRBV12-5; cdr3_length: 14; j_call: TRBJ2-7; clone_size: .; d_call: .; cdr3_nt: TGTGCTAGTGGTTTGTGGACAAGGCCCCACGAGCAGTACTTC; cdr3_aa: CASGLWTRPHEQYF
v_call: TRBV7-6; cdr3_length: 15; j_call: TRBJ1-2; clone_size: .; d_call: .; cdr3_nt: TGTGCCAGCAGCTTAGATGGGTCGGGGTCCTATGGCTACACCTTC; cdr3_aa: CASSLDGSGSYGYTF
v_call: TRBV4-1; cdr3_length: 15; j_call: TRBJ2-5; clone_size: .; d_call: .; cdr3_nt: TGCGCCAGCAGCCAGACCCGGGATCAACAAGAGACCCAGTACTTC; cdr3_aa: CASSQTRDQQETQYF
v_call: TRBV28; cdr3_length: 13; j_call: TRBJ1-1; clone_size: .; d_call: TRBD1; cdr3_nt: TGTGCCAGTCGACACACAGGGGAAACTGAAGCTTTCTTT; cdr3_aa: CASRHTGETEAFF
v_call: TRBV11-2; cdr3_length: 14; j_call: TRBJ1-3; clone_size: .; d_call: .; cdr3_nt: TGTGCCAGCAGCTACGGGGTCTCTGGAAACACCATATATTTT; cdr3_aa: CASSYGVSGNTIYF
v_call: TRBV15; cdr3_length: 15; j_call: TRBJ1-5; clone_size: .; d_call: TRBD1; cdr3_nt: TGTGCCACCAGCCGAACTCTGGACAGGGAGCAGCCCCAGCATTTT; cdr3_aa: CATSRTLDREQPQHF
v_call: TRBV28; cdr3_length: 15; j_call: TRBJ2-2; clone_size: .; d_call: TRBD2; cdr3_nt: TGTGCCAGCAGCTCTAGCGGGCTGAACACCGGGGAGCTGTTTTTT; cdr3_aa: CASSSSGLNTGELFF
v_call: TRBV5-1; cdr3_length: 14; j_call: TRBJ1-1; clone_size: .; d_call: .; cdr3_nt: TGCGCCAGCAGCTGGTCAGGGGCTGACACTGAAGCTTTCTTT; cdr3_aa: CASSWSGADTEAFF
v_call: TRBV2; cdr3_length: 13; j_call: TRBJ1-1; clone_size: .; d_call: TRBD1; cdr3_nt: TGTGCCAGGGAGGACAGGTCGAACACTGAAGCTTTCTTT; cdr3_aa: CAREDRSNTEAFF
v_call: TRBV7-2; cdr3_length: 15; j_call: TRBJ2-5; clone_size: .; d_call: .; cdr3_nt: TGTGCCAGCAGCTTAAGAGGGGGGGGACAAGAGACCCAGTACTTC; cdr3_aa: CASSLRGGGQETQYF
v_call: TRBV3-1/TRBV3-2; cdr3_length: 16; j_call: TRBJ1-3; clone_size: once; d_call: .; cdr3_nt: TGTGCCAGCAGCCAATCGTGGGGCTCCTCAGGAAACACCATATATTTT; cdr3_aa: CASSQSWGSSGNTIYF
v_call: TRBV4-3; cdr3_length: 18; j_call: TRBJ1-6; clone_size: few; d_call: .; cdr3_nt: TGCGCCAGCAGCCAAGTGTCCCTCGGGAGCTCCTATAATTCACCCCTCCACTTT; cdr3_aa: CASSQVSLGSSYNSPLHF
v_call: TRBV15; cdr3_length: 13; j_call: TRBJ1-4; clone_size: .; d_call: .; cdr3_nt: TGTGCCACGACGCAGGGATCTCATGAAAAACTGTTTTTT; cdr3_aa: CATTQGSHEKLFF